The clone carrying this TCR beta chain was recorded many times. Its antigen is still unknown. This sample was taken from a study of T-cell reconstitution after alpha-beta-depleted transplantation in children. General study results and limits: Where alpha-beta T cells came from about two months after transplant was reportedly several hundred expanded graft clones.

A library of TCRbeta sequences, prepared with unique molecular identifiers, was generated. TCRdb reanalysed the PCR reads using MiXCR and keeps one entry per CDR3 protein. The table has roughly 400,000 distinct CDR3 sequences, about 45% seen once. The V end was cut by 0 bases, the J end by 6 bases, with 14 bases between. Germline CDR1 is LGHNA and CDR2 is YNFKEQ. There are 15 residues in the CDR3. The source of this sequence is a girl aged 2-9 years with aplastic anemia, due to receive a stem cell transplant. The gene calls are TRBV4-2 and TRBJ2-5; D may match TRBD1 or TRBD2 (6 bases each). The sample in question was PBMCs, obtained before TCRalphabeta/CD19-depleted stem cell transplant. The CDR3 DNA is TGTGCCAGCAGCCAAGAAGGGGGGAAGGTAAAGACCCAGTACTTC. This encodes CASSQEGGKVKTQYF.